These 27 T cell receptor beta chains came from one sample sequenced in a study of T cells expressing NK-cell markers. Reprocessing the 5' RACE reads, TCRdb reports a single entry for every CDR3 protein and omits DNA. Here the sample table reports over 250,000 distinct CDR3 sequences. Sequencing used blood T cells: a sorted CD56 or NKG2C T cell subset, CD4+ or CD8+ T cells, or bulk PBMC T cells (not recorded which). The source is a woman aged 18-70 years in good health.

The chain employs TRBV20-1 and TRBJ2-2. The V gene's germline CDR1 is DFQATT and CDR2 SNEGSKA (reference sequence). The CDR3 length is 15 residues. CDR3 amino acids: CSARASSGSIGELFF.

V and J are TRBV9 and TRBJ1-1; checking the TCRdb D call of TRBD1 is not possible without DNA. Per germline, CDR1 SGDLS and CDR2 YYNGEE. This CDR3 has 13 residues. The CDR3 region is CASSPRDNTEAFF.

The CDR3 is CASMDGTDTQYF. The chain couples TRBV5-1 to TRBJ2-3. The germline CDR1 and CDR2 sequences are SGHRS and YFSETQ. The CDR3 runs 12 residues.

The rearrangement joins TRBV7-2 to TRBJ2-5; the TCRdb call, TRBD2, lacks DNA for checking. Germline lookup yields CDR1 SGHTA and CDR2 FQGNSA. CDR3 length: 16 amino acids. This CDR3 reads CASSFTSGGYQETQYF.

The chain carries TRBV4-1 and TRBJ2-7; the TCRdb call, TRBD1, lacks DNA for checking. Germline V gene data show CDR1 as MGHRA and CDR2 as YSYEKL. The CDR3 spans 17 residues. The CDR3 is CASSQDRRGGRGYEQYF.

The rearrangement uses TRBV7-2 and TRBJ2-5; there is no DNA to check the TCRdb D call of TRBD2. The CDR3 is 15 amino acids. Germline assignment: CDR1 SGHTA and CDR2 FQGNSA. CDR3 protein: CASSLVGGEGGTQYF.

The V and J genes are TRBV7-2 and TRBJ2-6; TCRdb calls TRBD1, which cannot be checked without DNA. The CDR3 runs 17 residues. Germline V CDR1 and CDR2: SGHTA, FQGNSA. The CDR3 is CAGTDSHNPSGANVLTF.

The chain links TRBV6-1 to TRBJ1-4. CDR3 size: 15 residues. From germline, CDR1 is MNHNS and CDR2 SASEGT. CDR3 region: CASSRGPATNEKLFF.

The rearrangement links TRBV3-1 to TRBJ2-1; TCRdb proposes TRBD1, but this gene call is untestable without DNA. The CDR3 length is 12 residues. Germline V gene lookup returns CDR1 LGHDT and CDR2 YNNKEL (reference sequence). CDR3: CASSHNDRGQFF.

The J gene is TRBJ1-6, the V gene TRBV12-3 or TRBV12-4. CDR3 length: 13 amino acids. CDR3 sequence reads: CASSTSNTDFFHF.

V gene TRBV9 combines with J gene TRBJ1-3; TCRdb picks TRBD1, but there is no DNA to check that call. From germline, CDR1 is SGDLS and CDR2 YYNGEE. This CDR3 contains 16 residues. Here the CDR3 reads CASSIRTGRLGNTIYF.

This CDR3 reads CASSTGTVSPLHF. The V gene is TRBV7-9, the J gene TRBJ1-6; the D call of TRBD1 rests on TCRdb alone, since no DNA is present to check it. The CDR3 is made up of 13 amino acids. CDR1 SEHNR and CDR2 FQNEAQ come from the germline V gene (reference sequence).

The chain is built from TRBV6-2 or TRBV6-3 and TRBJ2-2; the D gene TCRdb calls, TRBD2, cannot be checked with no DNA. CDR3 length: 14 amino acids. CDR1 is MNHEY, CDR2 SVGEGT, per germline. CDR3 amino acids: CATQRGSNTGELFF.

V gene TRBV6-1 combines with J gene TRBJ2-3; TCRdb's D gene call, TRBD1, goes unchecked for lack of DNA. CDR3 length: 14 residues. Germline-derived CDR1 and CDR2 are MNHNS and SASEGT. CDR3 residues: CASSPELGVRTQYF.

This sequence joins TRBV5-4 and TRBJ2-1. The CDR3 has 11 amino acids. In germline, CDR1 is SGHNT, CDR2 YYREEE (reference sequence). Here the CDR3 reads CASRSVDEQFF.

This chain links TRBV4-1 with TRBJ1-4. The length of the CDR3 is 15 residues. Germline values: CDR1 MGHRA, CDR2 YSYEKL. The CDR3 region is CASSQSFVGREKLFF.

V and J are TRBV5-5 and TRBJ2-2; TCRdb calls TRBD1, which cannot be checked without DNA. This CDR3 is built from 17 residues. The germline CDR1 and CDR2 sequences are SGHKS and YYEKEE (reference sequence). CDR3 residues: CASSGPTGGTNTGELFF.

The rearrangement joins TRBV4-1 to TRBJ1-6; TCRdb's D call, TRBD1, is unchecked because there is no DNA. CDR3 length equals 17 residues. The germline V gene encodes CDR1 MGHRA and CDR2 YSYEKL. The CDR3 spells CASSQPPGTAYNSPLHF.

The chain couples TRBV6-6 to TRBJ2-2. CDR1 and CDR2 from the germline V gene are MNHNY and SVGAGI (reference sequence). CDR3 length: 13 residues. The CDR3 loop reads CASSYSHTGELFF.

This chain connects TRBV9 to TRBJ2-3; TCRdb calls TRBD2, which cannot be checked without DNA. The V gene's germline CDR1 is SGDLS and CDR2 YYNGEE. This CDR3 comprises 16 residues. The CDR3 region is CASSVAASGSGDTQYF.

The rearrangement links TRBV7-2 to TRBJ2-6. Per the germline V gene, CDR1 is SGHTA and CDR2 is FQGNSA. This CDR3 region has 16 residues. The CDR3: CASSRNTISGANVLTF.

J is TRBJ2-3 and V is TRBV6-5; TCRdb outputs TRBD1, but without DNA this stays unchecked. CDR3 length: 14 amino acids. Per the germline V gene, CDR1 is MNHEY and CDR2 is SVGAGI. This chain's CDR3 is CASSWDTTTDTQYF.

The chain recombines TRBV7-6 with TRBJ1-1. The CDR3 covers 14 residues. Germline-derived CDR1 and CDR2 are SGHVS and FNYEAQ. The CDR3 sequence: CASSLEMTNTEAFF. The full variable domain, completed using reference TRBV7-6 and TRBJ1-1, is GAGVSQSPRYKVTKRGQDVALRCDPISGHVSLYWYRQALGQGPEFLTYFNYEAQQDKSGLPNDRFSAERPEGSISTLTIQRTEQRDSAMYRCASSLEMTNTEAFFGQGTRLTVV.

The rearrangement links TRBV6-2 or TRBV6-3 to TRBJ1-1; TCRdb's D gene call, TRBD1, goes unchecked for lack of DNA. This CDR3 is 14 amino acids long. The germline V gene has CDR1 MNHEY and CDR2 SVGEGT. CDR3 protein: CASSLTALNTEAFF.

The rearrangement links TRBV4-2 to TRBJ2-3; TCRdb selects TRBD2, and the lack of DNA leaves this call unchecked. This CDR3 has 15 amino acids. CDR1 is LGHNA and CDR2 is YNFKEQ in the germline V gene. The CDR3 protein is CASSQEGLRADTQYF.

The chain joins TRBV20-1 to TRBJ1-2; TCRdb proposes TRBD1, but this gene call is untestable without DNA. This CDR3 comprises 12 residues. Germline-derived CDR1 and CDR2 are DFQATT and SNEGSKA (reference sequence). The CDR3 protein is CSAKQGAYGYTF.

The chain recombines TRBV12-3 or TRBV12-4 with TRBJ2-3; checking the TCRdb D call of TRBD1 is not possible without DNA. CDR3 length: 15 residues. The CDR3 is CASSRKQGRTDTQYF.